What follows are 21 T cell receptor beta chains derived from one specimen sequenced in a study of blood T cell repertoires in COVID-19. Generated by immunoSEQ multiplex PCR, the TCRdb table keeps only in-frame clones and is missing some. The sample holds approximately 140,000 clones; 84% are singletons and the top ten take 8.9%. Material: peripheral blood. The receptors here all came from a man younger than 40 with COVID-19, enrolled during active disease.

DNA for the CDR3: TGTGCCAGCAGTGACCCAGGAGGGTACTATGGCTACACCTTC. Protein: CASSDPGGYYGYTF. The chain links TRBV6-1 to TRBJ1-2, with D unresolved. CDR3 length equals 14 residues. V was trimmed by 3 bases and J by 3 bases, leaving 11 bases between them. Germline V CDR1 and CDR2: MNHNS, SASEGT.

This clone was seen a few times. This chain connects TRBV6-4 to TRBJ1-1, with TRBD1 identical over 9 bases. Germline lookup yields CDR1 MRHNA and CDR2 SNTAGT. V lost 6 bases to trimming and J lost 4 bases; unmatched junction nucleotides: 6. The CDR3 runs 14 residues. The CDR3 sequence is CASRTGGDGTEAFF. CDR3 DNA sequence: TGTGCCAGCAGGACAGGGGGTGATGGCACTGAAGCTTTCTTT.

The chain is built from TRBV30 and TRBJ2-5; D perhaps matches TRBD1 (5 bases). The CDR3 spans 13 residues. V lost 4 bases to trimming and J lost 5 bases, with 14 bases between them. Germline CDR1 reads GTSNPN; CDR2 reads SVGIG (reference sequence). The CDR3 sequence is CAWTPQGGETQYF. DNA of the CDR3: TGTGCCTGGACCCCCCAGGGTGGCGAGACCCAGTACTTC. Looking up the rest from reference TRBV30 and TRBJ2-5 gives the full variable domain: SQTIHQWPATLVQPVGSPLSLECTVEGTSNPNLYWYRQAAGRGLQLLFYSVGIGQISSEVPQNLSASRPQDRQFILSSKKLLLSDSGFYLCAWTPQGGETQYFGPGTRLLVL.

The CDR3 DNA reads TGTGCCAGCAGCGTTACGGCAGGGGTTAACTATGGCTACACCTTC. The encoded protein is CASSVTAGVNYGYTF. The rearrangement links TRBV9 to TRBJ1-2; possible D gene TRBD1, 6 bases. The CDR3 extends over 15 amino acids. Germline-derived CDR1 and CDR2 are SGDLS and YYNGEE. V was shortened by 2 bases and J by 1 base, with 12 bases between the two germline ends. The whole variable domain, filled in from reference TRBV9 and TRBJ1-2, reads DSGVTQTPKHLITATGQRVTLRCSPRSGDLSVYWYQQSLDQGLQFLIQYYNGEERAKGNILERFSAQQFPDLHSELNLSSLELGDSALYFCASSVTAGVNYGYTFGSGTRLTVV.

The genes are TRBV7-2 and TRBJ1-3; tentatively, D is TRBD1 (5 bases). This CDR3 comprises 14 residues. The V end was cut by 5 bases, the J end by 1 base, with 9 bases between. Germline assignment: CDR1 SGHTA and CDR2 FQGNSA. The CDR3 nucleotides read TGTGCCAGCAGCCCCGGACAATCTGGAAACACCATATATTTT. Amino acids: CASSPGQSGNTIYF.

The chain recombines TRBV30 with TRBJ2-2; D might be TRBD1 (6 bases). The length of the CDR3 is 15 residues. Germline-derived CDR1 and CDR2 are GTSNPN and SVGIG (reference sequence). V was trimmed by 7 bases and J by 3 bases, leaving 18 bases between them. CDR3 sequence (DNA): TGTGCCTCCGGTGCCAGGGGTTTGGACACCGGGGAGCTGTTTTTT. This sequence encodes CASGARGLDTGELFF.

The chain employs TRBV30 and TRBJ1-6; 7 positions agree with TRBD1. Germline CDR1 and CDR2: GTSNPN and SVGIG (reference sequence). Trimming at V came to 2 bases and at J to 7 bases, leaving 11 bases not matched to a gene. CDR3 size: 16 residues. CDR3 in DNA: TGTGCCTGGAGTCCCCGGGGGTTACAGGGGAATTCACCCCTCCACTTT. This translates into CAWSPRGLQGNSPLHF.

V gene TRBV20-1 combines with J gene TRBJ1-1, with D possibly matching TRBD1 (5 bases). In germline, CDR1 is DFQATT, CDR2 SNEGSKA (reference sequence). The CDR3 is 15 amino acids. The V and J ends lost 3 bases and 5 bases respectively, with 19 bases between them. The CDR3, as DNA: TGCAGTGCTAGTTATGGGGCCGGTTCCGGGACTGAAGCTTTCTTT. This gives the protein CSASYGAGSGTEAFF.

This chain uses TRBV9 with TRBJ1-1; no firm D call. V dropped 0 bases and J dropped 6 bases, with 21 bases sitting between them. The germline CDR1 and CDR2 sequences are SGDLS and YYNGEE. The CDR3 consists of 17 residues. The CDR3 DNA reads TGTGCCAGCAGCGTAGGGGAGAGGGTTAGTCTCAGAGCTGAAGCTTTCTTT. It codes for CASSVGERVSLRAEAFF. Using reference TRBV9 and TRBJ1-1 for the parts outside the CDR3, the full variable domain is DSGVTQTPKHLITATGQRVTLRCSPRSGDLSVYWYQQSLDQGLQFLIQYYNGEERAKGNILERFSAQQFPDLHSELNLSSLELGDSALYFCASSVGERVSLRAEAFFGQGTRLTVV.

This clone has a single count. CDR3 loop: CASRRNSNSGNTIYF. As DNA, the CDR3 is TGTGCCAGCAGAAGAAATAGTAACTCTGGAAACACCATATATTTT. The chain couples TRBV28 to TRBJ1-3; no definite D call. Deletions cut 6 bases from V and 0 bases from J, with 12 bases between. The CDR3 consists of 15 residues. Per the germline V gene, CDR1 is MDHEN and CDR2 is SYDVKM.

The rearrangement joins TRBV12-3 or TRBV12-4 to TRBJ2-3; D perhaps matches TRBD2 (5 bases). Trimming shortened V by 4 bases and J by 10 bases, and 12 bases separated the two germline ends. The CDR3 extends over 12 amino acids. CDR3 amino acids: CASSSLAVAQYF. The DNA for the CDR3 is TGTGCCAGCAGTTCCCTAGCTGTCGCGCAGTATTTT.

This clone was observed a few times. The V call is TRBV28, the J call TRBJ2-7; no firm D call. The germline V and J ends were trimmed by 6 bases and 6 bases, with 12 bases remaining between them. This CDR3 region has 12 residues. Per germline, CDR1 MDHEN and CDR2 SYDVKM. DNA of the CDR3: TGTGCCAGCAGATCTTCTTATCCCGAGCAGTACTTC. Its translation: CASRSSYPEQYF.

This chain links TRBV24-1 with TRBJ2-1, with 10 positions matching TRBD2. V lost 9 bases and J lost 0; bases outside the gene matches: 10. The germline V gene encodes CDR1 KGHDR and CDR2 SFDVKD. The CDR3 has 17 amino acids. The CDR3 is CATETSGATSSYNEQFF. The CDR3 region has the DNA TGTGCCACCGAAACTAGCGGGGCTACTTCCTCCTACAATGAGCAGTTCTTC.

The chain links TRBV12-3 or TRBV12-4 to TRBJ1-5; TRBD1 aligns across 9 bases. Trimming at V came to 8 bases and at J to 4 bases, leaving 3 bases not matched to a gene. The CDR3 has 13 amino acids. The CDR3 region is CASWGQGNQPQHF. Here the CDR3 DNA reads TGTGCCAGCTGGGGACAGGGAAATCAGCCCCAGCATTTT.

This clone has a single count. The rearrangement uses TRBV7-4 and TRBJ2-7; D unresolved. The V end was cut by 5 bases, the J end by 3 bases, with 17 bases between. CDR1 is SGHVT, CDR2 SQSDAQ, per germline. This CDR3 spans 15 amino acids. The chain's CDR3 is CASSRRQVQHYEQYF. The CDR3 nucleotides read TGTGCCAGCAGCCGAAGGCAGGTCCAACACTACGAGCAGTACTTC.

This clone was seen just once. The V call is TRBV28, the J call TRBJ2-7; D possibly corresponds to TRBD1 (6 bases). V lost 6 bases and J lost 2, with 11 bases in between. The CDR3 loop spans 13 amino acids. The germline V gene has CDR1 MDHEN and CDR2 SYDVKM. The DNA for the CDR3 is TGTGCCAGCAGACATACAGGGACCTACGAGCAGTACTTC. It codes for CASRHTGTYEQYF.

The J gene is TRBJ2-1, the V gene TRBV7-6; 8 bases fit TRBD2. The CDR3 sequence is 17 residues long. Germline V gene lookup returns CDR1 SGHVS and CDR2 FNYEAQ. Losses at the gene ends were 1 base for V and 3 bases for J; bases not matched to a gene: 8. This CDR3 reads CASSLGASGRNYNEQFF. The CDR3 DNA reads TGTGCCAGCAGCTTAGGGGCGAGCGGGAGAAACTACAATGAGCAGTTCTTC. The full variable domain, its missing parts supplied by reference TRBV7-6 and TRBJ2-1, is GAGVSQSPRYKVTKRGQDVALRCDPISGHVSLYWYRQALGQGPEFLTYFNYEAQQDKSGLPNDRFSAERPEGSISTLTIQRTEQRDSAMYRCASSLGASGRNYNEQFFGPGTRLTVL.

This clone showed up just a few times. In this CDR3 the conserved last residue, phenylalanine or tryptophan, is missing, so a read error is likely. The limits of the CDR3 on the DNA are not certain, so only TCRdb's listed CDR3 is given. This sequence joins TRBV21-1 and TRBJ2-7; TRBD1 is taken as the D call from the table, unchecked against the DNA. TRBV21-1 is described as a pseudogene. Both ends counted, the CDR3 spans 9 residues. CDR3 amino acids: CASSKKGQG.

V gene TRBV6-6 combines with J gene TRBJ2-7, with a weak D call TRBD1 (5 bases). The V gene lost 4 bases and the J gene lost 4 bases, with 11 bases spanning the gap. The CDR3 spans 13 residues. Germline assignment: CDR1 MNHNY and CDR2 SVGAGI (reference sequence). The CDR3 spells CASSSTGRYEQYF. As DNA, the CDR3 is TGTGCCAGCAGTTCTACAGGTCGTTACGAGCAGTACTTC.

The genes are TRBV5-6 and TRBJ2-7, with TRBD2 matching over 7 bases. Losses at the gene ends were 2 bases for V and 7 bases for J; bases not matched to a gene: 9. Germline CDR1 and CDR2: SGHDT and YYEEEE. This CDR3 is built from 14 residues. The CDR3 region has the DNA TGTGCCAGCAGCTTTCAAGCGGGATCCGGAGAGCAGTACTTC. This codes for CASSFQAGSGEQYF.

The gene calls are TRBV3-1 (or the pseudogene TRBV3-2) and TRBJ1-6, with 7 bases identical to TRBD1. The V gene's germline CDR1 is LGHDT and CDR2 YNNKEL (reference sequence). V lost 2 bases and J lost 7; bases outside the gene matches: 5. This CDR3 is built from 15 residues. CDR3 nucleotide sequence: TGTGCCAGCAGCCAAATGGACAGGATAAATTCACCCCTCCACTTT. Amino acids: CASSQMDRINSPLHF.